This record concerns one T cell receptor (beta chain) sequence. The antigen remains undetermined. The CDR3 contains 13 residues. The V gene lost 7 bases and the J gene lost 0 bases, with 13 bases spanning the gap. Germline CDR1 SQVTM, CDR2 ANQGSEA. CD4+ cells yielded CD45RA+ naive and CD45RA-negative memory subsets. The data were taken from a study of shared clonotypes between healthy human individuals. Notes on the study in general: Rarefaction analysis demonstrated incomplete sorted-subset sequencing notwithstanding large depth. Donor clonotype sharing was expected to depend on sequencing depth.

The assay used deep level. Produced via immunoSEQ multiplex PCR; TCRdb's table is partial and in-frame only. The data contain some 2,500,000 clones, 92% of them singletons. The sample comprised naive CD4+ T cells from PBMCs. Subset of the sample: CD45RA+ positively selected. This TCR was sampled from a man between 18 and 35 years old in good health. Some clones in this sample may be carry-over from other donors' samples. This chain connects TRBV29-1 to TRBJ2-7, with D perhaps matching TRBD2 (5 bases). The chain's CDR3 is CSARGLSSYEQYF. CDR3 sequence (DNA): TGCAGCGCCAGAGGACTGAGCTCCTACGAGCAGTACTTC.